Each of the 29 T cell receptor beta chains below was sequenced from the same sample in a study of blood T cell repertoires in COVID-19. The method was immunoSEQ multiplex PCR; TCRdb's version includes in-frame clones alone and lacks a portion of them. The sample consists of about 61,000 clones, around nine tenths of them appearing once. Input material: peripheral blood. The receptor source for this set is a woman in her forties or fifties with active or convalescent COVID-19.

CDR3: CASSPSTDQPEKLFF. CDR3 DNA: TGTGCCAGCTCACCTTCGACAGACCAACCAGAAAAACTGTTTTTT. V usage is TRBV18 and J usage is TRBJ1-4, with D possibly TRBD1 on 5 matching bases. Trimming took off 3 bases at V and 8 bases at J, with 16 bases between the two ends. In germline, CDR1 is KGHSH, CDR2 LQKENI. The CDR3 spans 15 residues.

The chain uses TRBV29-1 and TRBJ2-4, with 9 bases lining up with TRBD2. CDR1 SQVTM and CDR2 ANQGSEA come from the germline V gene. V shed 7 bases, J shed 5 bases, and the junction held 12 bases outside the gene matches. This CDR3 has 15 amino acids. CDR3: CSAVGGGRAQNIQYF. The CDR3 nucleotides read TGCAGCGCCGTCGGTGGCGGGAGGGCCCAAAACATTCAGTACTTC.

The V and J genes are TRBV7-9 and TRBJ2-5; no clear D. Germline V lookup: CDR1 SEHNR, CDR2 FQNEAQ (reference sequence). Trimming pared 3 bases from V and 2 bases from J, leaving 10 bases between. This CDR3 comprises 14 residues. CDR3 in amino acids: CASSFGQFQETQYF. The CDR3 DNA is TGTGCCAGCAGCTTTGGGCAGTTTCAAGAGACCCAGTACTTC.

J is TRBJ2-7 and V is TRBV7-8; 8 bases agree with TRBD1. The CDR3 is 15 amino acids. Trimming cost V 5 bases and J 2 bases; bases outside gene matches: 8. Germline V gene sequence: CDR1 SGHVS, CDR2 FQNEAQ. CDR3 loop: CASSLGGQAAYEQYF. The DNA for the CDR3 is TGTGCCAGCAGCCTGGGGGGACAGGCGGCCTACGAGCAGTACTTC.

This clone showed up just once. CDR3 residues: CASSSRDTGNGLDSPLHF. The CDR3 DNA reads TGTGCCAGCAGTTCTCGGGACACGGGGAATGGGTTGGATTCACCCCTCCACTTT. The chain uses TRBV27 and TRBJ1-6, with D tentatively TRBD1 (6 bases). V dropped 4 bases and J dropped 8 bases, with 24 bases sitting between them. CDR1 and CDR2 from the germline V gene are MNHEY and SMNVEV (reference sequence). This CDR3 contains 18 residues.

The rearrangement links TRBV5-1 to TRBJ2-1; 8 positions agree with TRBD1. Looked up from germline, CDR1 is SGHRS and CDR2 is YFSETQ. The CDR3 contains 16 residues. V was clipped by 3 bases and J by 0 bases; unmatched bases: 5. CDR3 in amino acids: CASSSTGASSYNEQFF. CDR3 bases: TGCGCCAGCAGCTCGACAGGGGCAAGCTCCTACAATGAGCAGTTCTTC.

The V gene is TRBV19, the J gene TRBJ1-2; 9 bases are shared with TRBD1. V lost 4 bases, J lost 4 bases, and 7 bases stayed unmatched. Germline V gives CDR1 LNHDA, CDR2 SQIVND (reference sequence). The CDR3 consists of 15 residues. The DNA for the CDR3 is TGTGCCAGTAGTACCCACAGGGGGCTTAGCTATGGCTACACCTTC. Translating gives CASSTHRGLSYGYTF.

This rearrangement joins TRBV3-1 (or the pseudogene TRBV3-2) to TRBJ2-5; D might be TRBD2 (5 bases). V was clipped by 3 bases and J by 3 bases, with 8 bases between them. Germline V gives CDR1 LGHDT, CDR2 YNNKEL (reference sequence). The CDR3 sequence is 13 residues long. CDR3 sequence: CASSQDWEETQYF. For the CDR3, the DNA is TGTGCCAGCAGCCAGGACTGGGAAGAGACCCAGTACTTC.

The count of this clone is one. The chain has TRBV4-2 and TRBJ1-2; D unclear. Germline V lookup: CDR1 LGHNA, CDR2 YNFKEQ. The V and J ends lost 1 base and 2 bases respectively, with 26 bases between them. CDR3 length: 20 residues. The CDR3 bases are TGTGCCAGCAGCCAAGTGTCCCCCGTTGGCGGAGCGGGAAACAACTATGGCTACACCTTC. It is translated as CASSQVSPVGGAGNNYGYTF.

J is TRBJ2-7 and V is TRBV30; D ambiguous. Germline V gives CDR1 GTSNPN, CDR2 SVGIG (reference sequence). The CDR3 consists of 11 residues. Deletions cut 0 bases from V and 4 bases from J, with 4 bases between. CDR3 bases: TGTGCCTGGAGTGTTTTATACGAGCAGTACTTC. Its translation: CAWSVLYEQYF.

The CDR3 protein is CASSQDRRGAFF. In DNA, the CDR3 is TGCGCCAGCAGTCAGGACAGACGAGGAGCTTTCTTT. This sequence joins TRBV5-1 and TRBJ1-1; possibly TRBD1 for D (6 bases). With 5 bases removed from V and 10 bases from J, the gap between germline ends came to 15 bases. CDR1 and CDR2 (germline): SGHRS, YFSETQ. The CDR3 has 12 residues.

The chain links TRBV5-5 to TRBJ1-2; D remains unclear. This CDR3 comprises 12 residues. Trimming cost V 2 bases and J 8 bases, with 10 bases left between them. Germline-derived CDR1 and CDR2 are SGHKS and YYEKEE (reference sequence). The CDR3 reads CASSFGRNGYTF. CDR3 nucleotides: TGTGCCAGCAGCTTTGGTAGAAACGGCTACACCTTC.

The chain has TRBV5-1 and TRBJ1-2, with a tentative D call TRBD1 (6 bases). The length of the CDR3 is 16 residues. Germline CDR1 and CDR2: SGHRS and YFSETQ. The ends were cut back, 0 bases at V and 1 base at J, with 13 bases in the middle. CDR3 in amino acids: CASSLADSPVNYGYTF. The CDR3 DNA reads TGCGCCAGCAGCTTGGCGGACAGCCCCGTTAACTATGGCTACACCTTC.

The chain carries TRBV10-3 and TRBJ1-3; 7 bases fit TRBD1. The CDR3 sequence is 13 residues long. After removal of 8 bases from V and 0 bases from J, the junction contained 1 base not matched to a gene. CDR1 and CDR2 (germline): ENHRY, SYGVKD. CDR3 in amino acids: CAIGTVSGNTIYF. The CDR3 bases are TGTGCCATCGGGACAGTCTCTGGAAACACCATATATTTT.

The V gene is TRBV19, the J gene TRBJ2-3; D unresolved. The ends were cut back, 6 bases at V and 0 bases at J, with 16 bases in the middle. The CDR3 totals 16 residues. The germline gives CDR1 LNHDA, CDR2 SQIVND (reference sequence). Here the CDR3 DNA reads TGTGCCAGTAGCCCCCGGAGCGCGACTAGCACAGATACGCAGTATTTT. It codes for CASSPRSATSTDTQYF.

V and J are TRBV13 and TRBJ2-7; D is perhaps TRBD2 (6 bases). The CDR3 consists of 15 residues. Germline V gives CDR1 PRHDT, CDR2 FYEKMQ (reference sequence). With 5 bases removed from V and 6 bases from J, the gap between germline ends came to 20 bases. This CDR3 is CASSRGGGGLSEQYF. Written as DNA, the CDR3 is TGTGCCAGCAGCCGCGGCGGCGGAGGGCTATCCGAGCAGTACTTC.

This clone was detected only once. The rearrangement uses TRBV9 and TRBJ1-2; weak D call: TRBD1 (6 bases). The germline CDR1 and CDR2 sequences are SGDLS and YYNGEE. This CDR3 region has 16 residues. V was shortened by 0 bases and J by 2 bases, with 14 bases between the two germline ends. In DNA, the CDR3 is TGTGCCAGCAGCGTAGAGGGGGGGGCGCCGAACTATGGCTACACCTTC. Encoded protein: CASSVEGGAPNYGYTF.

The chain uses TRBV9 and TRBJ2-2; 7 bases are shared with TRBD2. The length of the CDR3 is 18 residues. Germline V gene data show CDR1 as SGDLS and CDR2 as YYNGEE. V was clipped by 4 bases and J by 1 base; unmatched bases: 13. Here the CDR3 reads CASSTSVQRRVNTGELFF. In nucleotides, the CDR3 is TGTGCCAGCAGCACTAGCGTTCAAAGGAGGGTGAACACCGGGGAGCTGTTTTTT.

The V call is TRBV5-1, the J call TRBJ2-3; D might be TRBD1 (5 bases). The CDR3 is 17 amino acids. Germline CDR1 is SGHRS and CDR2 is YFSETQ. Between the trimmed V and J ends, which lost 0 bases and 0 bases, there was a span of 14 bases. The CDR3 sequence is CASSLAADTASTDTQYF. CDR3 coding DNA: TGCGCCAGCAGCTTGGCCGCGGACACTGCTAGCACAGATACGCAGTATTTT.

The chain is built from TRBV11-2 and TRBJ2-1; weak D call: TRBD1 (6 bases). The germline CDR1 and CDR2 sequences are SGHAT and FQNNGV. The CDR3 has 18 amino acids. Between the trimmed V and J ends, which lost 5 bases and 4 bases, there was a span of 24 bases. The CDR3 region is CASSPILFYGGLYNEQFF. CDR3 sequence (DNA): TGTGCCAGCAGCCCCATACTTTTCTATGGGGGCCTTTACAATGAGCAGTTCTTC. Based on the CDR3 plus reference TRBV11-2 and TRBJ2-1, the full variable domain is EAGVAQSPRYKIIEKRQSVAFWCNPISGHATLYWYQQILGQGPKLLIQFQNNGVVDDSQLPKDRFSAERLKGVDSTLKIQPAKLEDSAVYLCASSPILFYGGLYNEQFFGPGTRLTVL.

The genes are TRBV7-3 and TRBJ2-6; 7 bases are shared with TRBD2. The CDR3 runs 14 residues. The V and J ends lost 2 bases and 7 bases, in that order; junction bases with no gene match: 2. Germline CDR1 is SGHTA and CDR2 is FQGTGA. Here the CDR3 reads CASSLGGVANVLTF. CDR3 bases: TGTGCCAGCAGCTTAGGGGGGGTAGCCAACGTCCTGACTTTC.

This chain uses TRBV7-9 with TRBJ1-6; D uncertain. Germline V gene sequence: CDR1 SEHNR, CDR2 FQNEAQ (reference sequence). This CDR3 region has 12 residues. Trimming removed 4 bases at V and 7 bases at J, with 5 bases between. CDR3 loop: CASSSLNSPLHF. Here the CDR3 DNA reads TGTGCCAGCAGCTCACTGAATTCACCCCTCCACTTT. The full variable domain, with the rest looked up from reference TRBV7-9 and TRBJ1-6, is DTGVSQNPRHKITKRGQNVTFRCDPISEHNRLYWYRQTLGQGPEFLTYFQNEAQLEKSRLLSDRFSAERPKGSFSTLEIQRTEQGDSAMYLCASSSLNSPLHFGNGTRLTVT.

The chain is built from TRBV6-5 and TRBJ2-7; 13 nucleotides agree with TRBD2. Germline assignment: CDR1 MNHEY and CDR2 SVGAGI. There are 14 residues in the CDR3. Germline trimming cut 6 bases from V and 7 bases from J; bases unmatched to any gene: 6. CDR3 region: CASRRTSGSLEQYF. As DNA, the CDR3 is TGTGCCAGCAGAAGGACTAGCGGGAGCCTGGAGCAGTACTTC.

V gene TRBV27 combines with J gene TRBJ2-1, with 8 bases aligning to TRBD2. The ends lost 6 bases at V and 5 bases at J; junction bases unmatched: 18. The germline V gene encodes CDR1 MNHEY and CDR2 SMNVEV (reference sequence). The CDR3 has 18 residues. As DNA, the CDR3 is TGTGCCAGCAGCCTAAGGGGGTGGGCGGGAGGCTATCACAATGAGCAGTTCTTC. Translation: CASSLRGWAGGYHNEQFF.

V is TRBV18 and J is TRBJ1-2; a possible D gene is TRBD1 (6 bases). V lost 2 bases and J 7 bases, leaving 20 bases between the germline ends. CDR1 and CDR2 (germline): KGHSH, LQKENI. CDR3 length: 16 amino acids. The CDR3 is CASSPEASGGAFGYTF. The CDR3 nucleotides read TGTGCCAGCTCACCAGAAGCTAGCGGGGGCGCATTTGGCTACACCTTC.

The chain links TRBV7-2 to TRBJ2-1; D is perhaps TRBD2 (6 bases). The CDR3 runs 15 residues. V was trimmed by 2 bases and J by 5 bases, leaving 13 bases between them. Per germline, CDR1 SGHTA and CDR2 FQGNSA. The CDR3 DNA reads as TGTGCCAGCAGCTTACGACGGGAGATTGACAATGAGCAGTTCTTC. The encoded protein is CASSLRREIDNEQFF.

This rearrangement joins TRBV28 to TRBJ1-2, with 8 nucleotides matching TRBD1. The CDR3 has 15 residues. V trimming: 4 bases; J trimming: 3 bases; junction bases outside the gene matches: 7. Per germline, CDR1 MDHEN and CDR2 SYDVKM. Here the CDR3 reads CASSSRGQVYYGYTF. For the CDR3, the DNA is TGTGCCAGCAGTTCCCGGGGACAGGTATACTATGGCTACACCTTC.

This rearrangement joins TRBV2 to TRBJ1-1, with D tentatively TRBD1 (5 bases). This CDR3 has 14 residues. Germline-derived CDR1 and CDR2 are SNHLY and FYNNEI. Between the trimmed V and J ends, which lost 6 bases and 3 bases, there was a span of 14 bases. Written as DNA, the CDR3 is TGTGCCAGCAGGTCACAGGAAGGATACACTGAAGCTTTCTTT. Its protein product is CASRSQEGYTEAFF.

The chain uses TRBV7-3 and TRBJ2-7, with a possible D match to TRBD1 (8 bases). V lost 1 base, J lost 2 bases, and 21 bases lay in between. The CDR3 loop spans 18 amino acids. Germline assignment: CDR1 SGHTA and CDR2 FQGTGA. CDR3 coding DNA: TGTGCCAGCAGCTTAAGGCCCGGGGGGACAGGCCTTACCTACGAGCAGTACTTC. Encoded protein: CASSLRPGGTGLTYEQYF. Full variable domain (missing parts from reference TRBV7-3 and TRBJ2-7): GAGVSQTPSNKVTEKGKYVELRCDPISGHTALYWYRQSLGQGPEFLIYFQGTGAADDSGLPNDRFFAVRPEGSVSTLKIQRTERGDSAVYLCASSLRPGGTGLTYEQYFGPGTRLTVT.